This TCR beta chain was identified during a study of cytomegalovirus exposure and HLA in healthy donors. General study points: Specific recognition of CMV antigens was confirmed in vitro for a few chains (all CMV-associated).

It was with 60 Vbeta and 13 Jbeta primers that the PCR ran. Generated by immunoSEQ multiplex PCR, the TCRdb table keeps only in-frame clones and is missing some. The sample totals 150,000 to 250,000 clones. Healthy bone marrow donors formed the donor group. This CDR3 comprises 16 residues. Germline-derived CDR1 and CDR2 are WNHNN and SYGVQD (reference sequence). Trimming cost V 0 bases and J 2 bases, with 13 bases left between them. On this clone itself: As yet, its antigen is unknown.

Sequencing was carried out using PBMCs. This chain links TRBV10-1 with TRBJ1-1; tentative D call: TRBD1 (6 bases). This receptor was obtained from a boy aged 5 to 17 in good health and CMV-seronegative. The CDR3 DNA reads TGCGCCAGCAGTGAGTCCGGCAGGGGACCTAACACTGAAGCTTTCTTT. Amino acids: CASSESGRGPNTEAFF.